The clone carrying this T cell receptor (beta chain) was observed a single time. Its target is unknown. This CDR3 spans 17 amino acids. The trim removed 4 bases at V and 5 bases at J, leaving 13 bases unmatched. From germline, CDR1 is LGHNA and CDR2 YNFKEQ. Sequenced by immunoSEQ multiplex PCR; TCRdb stores in-frame clones only, minus some. The repertoire holds approximately 60,000 clones, around nine tenths seen once, with approximately 7% in the top ten. This sample is part of a study of OX40 agonist ivuxolimab in advanced cancers. Study-level results: Still undetermined is the antigen specificity of the expanded peripheral T cells. In general, CD8+ T cells held more expanded clones than CD4+ did, on average. At 0.1 to 3.0 mg/kg, CD4+ and CD8+ blood T cells expanded clonally by week 6.

The chain links TRBV4-2 to TRBJ2-3, with 9 bases fitting TRBD2. The clonotype originates from an adult with an advanced solid tumor such as melanoma, head and neck, liver or kidney cancer. Source: CD4+ or CD8+ T cells sorted from blood, taken in a trial of the OX40 agonist ivuxolimab. CDR3 DNA sequence: TGTGCCAGCAGCCTGAAGACTAGCGGCTCGAAGGTAGATACGCAGTATTTT. Encoded protein: CASSLKTSGSKVDTQYF.